This TCR beta chain was obtained from a study of cytomegalovirus exposure and HLA in healthy donors. With 60 Vbeta and 13 Jbeta primers, the PCR was carried out. Assay: immunoSEQ multiplex PCR; the TCRdb copy retains only in-frame clones and omits some. Here the sample spans around 120,000 clones, about three quarters being singletons. CDR1 SGHNT and CDR2 YYREEE come from the germline V gene (reference sequence). Trimming took 0 bases from V and 4 from J, leaving 20 bases between them. This CDR3 spans 17 amino acids. The rearrangement links TRBV5-4 to TRBJ2-7; D remains unclear. The specimen sequenced was PBMCs. The TCR sequence derives from a man aged 60-69 years in good health and CMV-seropositive. CDR3 amino acids: CASSLGFERPVGYEQYF. Written as DNA, the CDR3 is TGTGCCAGCAGCTTGGGTTTCGAAAGGCCCGTCGGGTACGAGCAGTACTTC.